These T cell receptor beta chains were read from a single sample in a study of CD8+CD57+ T cells in acquired aplastic anemia. TCRdb recomputed calls from the reads with MiXCR, one row per CDR3 protein. The sample records some 200,000 distinct CDR3 sequences, roughly half being singletons. What was sequenced was sorted CD4+, CD8+, or CD8+CD57+ T cells (not recorded which) from PBMCs. The receptors were sampled from a human donor with aplastic anemia. The CDR3 runs from the conserved cysteine through the conserved F or W. Each record gives: CDR3 DNA, CDR3 protein, J gene, D gene, V gene, clone size. D genes are given only for firm matches. Size is stated for part of the rows, as once, few or many counts, or as a class when the clone is expanded.

TGTGCCAGCAGCTTGGCCGTTGAAGCTTTCTTT CASSLAVEAFF TRBJ1-1 . TRBV5-5 many
TGTGCCAGCAGCCCCGGGACCACTTACGAGCAGTACTTC CASSPGTTYEQYF TRBJ2-7 . TRBV9 .
TGTGCCAGCAGCAGCTTCATCGCCGGGGAGCTGTTTTTT CASSSFIAGELFF TRBJ2-2 . TRBV14 many
TGTGCCAGCAGCGGTATGAACACTGAAGCTTTCTTT CASSGMNTEAFF TRBJ1-1 . TRBV9 many
TGTGCCAGCAGTAAACAGGGCGAGCAGTACTTC CASSKQGEQYF TRBJ2-7 . TRBV25-1 .
TGTGCCACCAGTGGGACCTCCTACGAGCAGTACTTC CATSGTSYEQYF TRBJ2-7 . TRBV15 few
TGTGCCAGCACCGGGACAGAACGCACAGATACGCAGTATTTT CASTGTERTDTQYF TRBJ2-3 TRBD1 TRBV12-3/TRBV12-4 .
TGTGCCAGCACTGAAATAGTCGACACTGAAGCCTTCTTT CASTEIVDTEAFF TRBJ1-1 . TRBV2 .
TGCAGTGCAGTCAAGACAGGGGGTCAGCCCCAGCATTTT CSAVKTGGQPQHF TRBJ1-5 TRBD1 TRBV20-1 .
TGCGCCAGCAGCTTGGGGACAGTCGGTCGAGAGACCCAGTACTTC CASSLGTVGRETQYF TRBJ2-5 . TRBV5-1 many
TGTGCCAGCAGCTTTGGACAGGGTGGAGTTAGTTCACCCCTCCACTTT CASSFGQGGVSSPLHF TRBJ1-6 TRBD1 TRBV5-4 .
TGTGCCAGCAGCACCCACAGGGAGGCTGAAGCTTTCTTT CASSTHREAEAFF TRBJ1-1 . TRBV11-1 many
TGCGCCAGCAGTTTAGAGCGGGAGGGAACAGATACGCAGTATTTT CASSLEREGTDTQYF TRBJ2-3 TRBD2 TRBV5-1 .
TGTGCCAGCAGTTCCGGGACAGGGTCGGCCATTCAGTACTTC CASSSGTGSAIQYF TRBJ2-4 TRBD1 TRBV27 few
TGTGCCAGCAGTGAGGGGTGGGCGAATCAGCCCCAGCATTTT CASSEGWANQPQHF TRBJ1-5 . TRBV2 many
TGTGCCAGCAGCTTAGACTTAGGGCCAGATACGCAGTATTTT CASSLDLGPDTQYF TRBJ2-3 . TRBV7-8 .
TGTGCCAGCAGGCGCACCCTCGGCAGCTCCTACGAGCAGCACTTC CASRRTLGSSYEQHF TRBJ2-7 . TRBV5-5 .
TGTGCCAGTAGCCCAGGGGCGGGGGGGGTTGAGCATTTT CASSPGAGGVEHF TRBJ1-5 . TRBV19 .
TGCAGTGCTCCTTTGGGGGGGGGCTGGACCAACGTCCTGACTTTC CSAPLGGGWTNVLTF TRBJ2-6 . TRBV20-1 medium-sized
TGTGCCAGTAGTATATCCGGCGGGAGGGCCCGTGAGACCCAGTACTTC CASSISGGRARETQYF TRBJ2-5 TRBD2 TRBV19 many
TGTGCCAGCAGTCCCTCTGACACGGGACTGAACACTGAAGCTTTCTTT CASSPSDTGLNTEAFF TRBJ1-1 . TRBV6-6 many
TGCAGTGCTAGAGAAGGGACAGGGGTGTATCAGCCCCAGCATTTT CSAREGTGVYQPQHF TRBJ1-5 TRBD1 TRBV20-1 .
TGTGCCATCCAAAGACGTAGCAGGGAGCCAGAGACCCAGTACTTC CAIQRRSREPETQYF TRBJ2-5 . TRBV9 .
TGTGCCAGCAGCTCAGGCTCCTATGGCTACACCTTC CASSSGSYGYTF TRBJ1-2 . TRBV9 .